This T cell receptor beta chain was sequenced for a study of blood T cell repertoires in COVID-19. This CDR3 spans 19 amino acids. Germline V gives CDR1 SEHNR, CDR2 FQNEAQ (reference sequence). The trim removed 5 bases at V and 5 bases at J, leaving 21 bases unmatched. Assay used: immunoSEQ multiplex PCR; TCRdb lists only in-frame clones, some missing. The sample has around 79,000 clones, less than 90% seen once. The source of this sequence is a human donor in a cohort sampled during active COVID-19. The chain couples TRBV7-9 to TRBJ1-1; 9 bases are shared with TRBD1. The material sequenced was peripheral blood. The CDR3 here is CASSKPPRTIGQGSTEAFF. Written as DNA, the CDR3 is TGTGCCAGCAGCAAACCACCCCGAACCATAGGACAGGGGTCGACTGAAGCTTTCTTT. Drawing the rest from reference TRBV7-9 and TRBJ1-1, the complete variable domain is DTGVSQNPRHKITKRGQNVTFRCDPISEHNRLYWYRQTLGQGPEFLTYFQNEAQLEKSRLLSDRFSAERPKGSFSTLEIQRTEQGDSAMYLCASSKPPRTIGQGSTEAFFGQGTRLTVV.